The sequence of this TCR beta chain was determined in a study of blood T cell repertoires in COVID-19 (TCRdb year 2020). In the study overall: The collaborator samples originated in the United States, Italy and Spain and spanned the acute and convalescent phases of COVID-19. A de-identified subject ID, COVID-19 status, age in years and sex were almost always included in the sample metadata. The samples were drawn from two sources: the first 160 participants of the ongoing ImmuneRACE study, and 950 to 1,500 subjects contributed by 6 global collaborators. The material from the prospective study consisted of cDNA or gDNA derived from T cells, B-cell-depleted T cells, or PBMCs. The repertoires were released in a freely available public database meant as a resource for research on the immune response to SARS-CoV-2. HLA class I and class II types, where available, came from metadata supplied by the sample provider rather than from assay-based typing. The dataset comprised deeply sampled blood TCRbeta repertoires from subjects exposed to, actively infected with, or recovered from COVID-19. What the study reported, not specific to this receptor: How much clinical and demographic metadata was included differed by source and by participant, and the metadata was provided uncurated.

The immunoSEQ Assay, a bias-controlled multiplex PCR, was used to amplify TCRbeta CDR3 regions from genomic DNA. As for the authors' bioinformatics: Within the assay, amplification of reference gene primers was used to estimate how many nucleated cells each sample contained. Sequence reads were collapsed and filtered to measure the absolute abundance of every unique TCRbeta CDR3 rearrangement. Productive Simpson clonality was computed per sample as the square root of Simpson's diversity index over productive rearrangements. TCRdb provides this immuneACCESS table in a form limited to in-frame rearrangements. Some clones are lacking; in checked studies, under half of them reflect an unresolved V gene, and why the rest are absent is not known. Clonal size and the V and J genes are those of that table, whereas D and trimming came from the DNA. The sample table shows 200,000 to 250,000 clones, and approximately 85% are seen once. Just under 1% of the sample is held by the ten biggest clonotypes.

Collaborating institutions collected whole blood in K2EDTA tubes following their own protocols. For TCRbeta analysis, collaborators shipped samples in one of three forms: frozen whole blood, isolated PBMCs, or DNA extracted from either of those sample types. With regard to this clone: What antigen it recognizes has not been identified. The sample holds no much larger clone one base away, and base qualities are not on file.

The CDR3 runs 15 amino acids, cysteine and phenylalanine included. The only DNA kept is the CDR3, 45 bases in frame from the first base. From a lookup of the germline V gene, CDR1 and CDR2 are SGDLS and YYNGEE. V loses 4 bases at its end and J loses 4 bases; junction bases beyond the gene matches: 9. The receptor chain draws on TRBV9 and TRBJ2-3; 7 central bases correspond to TRBD2. The origin of this receptor is a middle-aged man with acute or convalescent COVID-19. Sequencing was carried out using peripheral blood. Here is the DNA: TGTGCCAGCAGCCCCCAAACGGGGGGTGCAGATACGCAGTATTTT. This sequence encodes CASSPQTGGADTQYF.